Listed below are T cell receptor beta chains from one sample, sequenced in a study of CD8 T cells in Susac syndrome. Each CDR3 protein is one row after TCRdb ran MiXCR on the immunoSEQ multiplex PCR reads. Among 300,000 or so distinct CDR3 sequences listed, about 92% were seen once. Sequencing input: CD4+ T cells from PBMCs. The receptors originated from a human donor with multiple sclerosis. The CDR3 runs from the conserved cysteine through the conserved F or W. The D gene is left open where the match is weak. Clone size appears in some rows only: once, few, many, or a class for an expanded clone.

.	12	.	TRBJ2-5	TRBV7-9	CASSQPQETQYF	TGTGCCAGCAGTCAGCCCCAAGAGACCCAGTACTTC
.	14	.	TRBJ2-7	TRBV25-1	CAQRDRRQSYEQYF	TGTGCCCAGCGAGACAGGCGACAGTCCTACGAGCAGTACTTC
.	15	.	TRBJ2-2	TRBV19	CASRYRTMDTGELFF	TGTGCCAGTAGGTACAGGACAATGGACACCGGGGAGCTGTTTTTT
.	14	.	TRBJ2-1	TRBV7-2	CASSFPGPYNEQFF	TGTGCCAGCAGCTTTCCGGGACCATACAATGAGCAGTTCTTC
TRBD2	15	once	TRBJ2-7	TRBV19	CASSSQTSGSGEQYF	TGTGCCAGTAGTTCTCAGACTAGCGGGAGTGGCGAGCAGTACTTC
.	11	.	TRBJ2-3	TRBV24-1	CATSDFGTQYF	TGTGCCACCAGTGATTTTGGTACGCAGTATTTT
TRBD1	14	.	TRBJ2-7	TRBV5-1	CASSRGTGRDEQYF	TGCGCCAGCAGCCGAGGGACAGGGAGGGACGAGCAGTACTTC
.	14	.	TRBJ1-1	TRBV9	CASSVDPAGLEAFF	TGTGCCAGCAGCGTAGATCCGGCCGGACTAGAAGCTTTCTTT
.	12	.	TRBJ1-1	TRBV29-1	CSVRSRAIEAFF	TGCAGCGTTCGGTCCAGGGCGATAGAAGCTTTCTTT
.	21	.	TRBJ2-5	TRBV6-1	CASSRHGRVKSTLLPQETQYF	TGTGCCAGCAGCAGACATGGACGGGTTAAATCTACACTACTCCCCCAAGAGACCCAGTACTTC
TRBD1	16	.	TRBJ2-2	TRBV3-1	CASSWWTGGHTGELFF	TGTGCCAGCAGCTGGTGGACAGGGGGTCACACCGGGGAGCTGTTTTTT
TRBD2	15	.	TRBJ2-7	TRBV27	CASKPQAGLAYEQYF	TGTGCCAGCAAACCCCAAGCGGGATTGGCCTACGAGCAGTACTTC
.	16	.	TRBJ2-1	TRBV24-1	CATSDPRVFGYNEQFF	TGTGCCACCAGTGACCCGAGGGTGTTCGGGTACAATGAGCAGTTCTTC
.	13	.	TRBJ1-5	TRBV9	CASSVGPDRPQHF	TGTGCCAGCAGCGTGGGTCCCGATCGCCCCCAGCATTTT
.	11	.	TRBJ1-1	TRBV7-9	CASSPGGGAFF	TGTGCCAGCAGCCCTGGGGGGGGAGCTTTCTTT
.	14	.	TRBJ2-7	TRBV3-1	CASSQEKVSHEQYF	TGTGCCAGCAGCCAAGAAAAAGTATCCCACGAGCAGTACTTC
TRBD1	18	few	TRBJ2-7	TRBV27	CASSSESPGTGTIYEQYF	TGTGCCAGCAGTTCCGAAAGTCCCGGGACAGGGACGATCTACGAGCAGTACTTC
.	15	.	TRBJ2-2	TRBV7-3	CASTPGGTNTGELFF	TGTGCCAGCACCCCAGGGGGGACTAACACCGGGGAGCTGTTTTTT
TRBD2	16	.	TRBJ2-7	TRBV6-6	CASSYPTPRTSYEQYF	TGTGCCAGCAGTTACCCCACCCCTAGGACTAGCTACGAGCAGTACTTC
.	15	.	TRBJ1-5	TRBV12-3/TRBV12-4	CASSFRGAAAGSQHF	TGTGCCAGCAGTTTCCGGGGCGCGGCAGCTGGATCCCAGCATTTT